This section outlines one T cell receptor beta chain sequence together with its context. Its antigen is as yet unknown. These data belong to a study of cytomegalovirus exposure and HLA in healthy donors. Study-level findings and limits: A later analysis reported that several of the most significant clusters appeared to be linked to common viral pathogens, among them Epstein-Barr virus. An analysis done earlier found most TCR beta V segments productive about 87% or about 30% of the time. In a later analysis, a missense DCLRE1C variant was linked to TCR beta V- and J-gene trimming.

PCR amplification relied on 60 Vbeta primers (plus 13 Jbeta primers). Assay: immunoSEQ multiplex PCR; the TCRdb copy retains only in-frame clones and omits some. Seen here are roughly 88,000 clones, approximately 70% observed once, and the top ten hold 2.5% to 3%. This CDR3 comprises 14 residues. V lost 4 bases, J lost 7 bases, and 9 bases stayed unmatched. Germline CDR1 is SGHTA and CDR2 is FQGNSA. This TCR came from a man between 45 and 60 years old in good health and CMV-seronegative. This chain uses TRBV7-2 with TRBJ2-5, with TRBD2 matching 7 bases. Specimen: PBMCs. CDR3 sequence: CASSSRTSSATQYF. The CDR3 DNA reads as TGTGCCAGCAGCTCGAGGACTAGTAGCGCGACCCAGTACTTC. The entire variable domain, with the rest obtained from reference TRBV7-2 and TRBJ2-5, is as follows: GAGVSQSPSNKVTEKGKDVELRCDPISGHTALYWYRQSLGQGLEFLIYFQGNSAPDKSGLPSDRFSAERTGGSVSTLTIQRTQQEDSAVYLCASSSRTSSATQYFGPGTRLLVL.